This passage covers 5 T cell receptor beta chains from one sample sequenced in a study of response to subunit inactivated influenza vaccine. MiXCR, run by TCRdb on the RT-PCR reads, gives a single entry per CDR3 protein. The sample has more than 250,000 distinct CDR3 sequences; 21% are singletons. Material: PBMCs from blood, obtained less than 22 months after vaccination. The receptors stem from a man between 50 and 69 years old who received an inactivated influenza vaccine.

This clonotype has just a few counts. The genes are TRBV29-1 and TRBJ2-1, with TRBD2 matching over 14 bases. J was trimmed by 8 bases and V by 3 bases; bases with no gene match: 3. The CDR3 is 14 amino acids. Germline V gives CDR1 SQVTM, CDR2 ANQGSEA. The chain's CDR3 is CSVETSGGADEQFF. Written as DNA, the CDR3 is TGCAGCGTTGAGACTAGCGGGGGGGCGGATGAGCAGTTCTTC.

This rearrangement joins TRBV7-6 to TRBJ2-5; maybe TRBD1 (6 bases). The germline V and J ends were trimmed by 1 base and 3 bases, with 12 bases remaining between them. Germline V gene sequence: CDR1 SGHVS, CDR2 FNYEAQ. CDR3 length: 15 amino acids. The CDR3 DNA is TGTGCCAGCAGCTTAGGGACAGCTTTAAAAGAGACCCAGTACTTC. It encodes CASSLGTALKETQYF.

This clonotype has a count of ten or more. This sequence joins TRBV11-2 and TRBJ1-2, with a tentative D call TRBD1 (6 bases). Between the trimmed V and J ends, which lost 1 base and 4 bases, there was a span of 10 bases. Germline CDR1 SGHAT, CDR2 FQNNGV. This CDR3 region has 14 residues. The CDR3 protein is CASSLGQQGYGYTF. In DNA form, the CDR3 reads TGTGCCAGCAGCTTAGGGCAACAGGGCTATGGCTACACCTTC.

The V and J genes are TRBV4-2 and TRBJ1-3; D perhaps matches TRBD1 (5 bases). The CDR3 spans 16 residues. V dropped 3 bases and J dropped 0 bases, with 12 bases sitting between them. Germline assignment: CDR1 LGHNA and CDR2 YNFKEQ. CDR3 in amino acids: CASSQSTGYSGNTIYF. The CDR3 region has the DNA TGTGCCAGCAGCCAGAGTACAGGTTACTCTGGAAACACCATATATTTT.

This clonotype has more than one count but fewer than ten. The rearrangement joins TRBV7-9 to TRBJ1-1; D gene ambiguous. V lost 1 base and J lost 1, with 13 bases in between. In germline, CDR1 is SEHNR, CDR2 FQNEAQ (reference sequence). This CDR3 is built from 16 residues. This CDR3 is CASSLGRSRGNTEAFF. The CDR3 DNA reads as TGTGCCAGCAGCTTAGGTCGATCGAGAGGGAACACTGAAGCTTTCTTT.